The 21 T cell receptor beta chains reported below all come from one sample, sequenced in a study of blood T cell repertoires in COVID-19. Sequencing was performed with immunoSEQ multiplex PCR; in TCRdb, only in-frame clones are kept and a portion is missing. The sample contains 100,000 to 150,000 clones, 90% of which appear only once. The sample taken for sequencing was peripheral blood. Receptors originate from a woman aged 55-70 years with COVID-19, enrolled during active disease.

This clone has more than one count but fewer than ten. The rearrangement uses TRBV19 and TRBJ1-5, with 8 bases identical to TRBD1. The CDR3 totals 15 residues. CDR1 LNHDA and CDR2 SQIVND come from the germline V gene (reference sequence). J lost 1 base, V lost 4 bases, and 3 bases had no gene match. The CDR3 DNA follows: TGTGCCAGTAGTAGGACAGGGATAAGCAATCAGCCCCAGCATTTT. Protein product: CASSRTGISNQPQHF.

V usage is TRBV6-5 and J usage is TRBJ2-2, with D maybe TRBD2 (5 bases). Germline values: CDR1 MNHEY, CDR2 SVGAGI. The CDR3 sequence is 13 residues long. V was pared by 2 bases and J by 8 bases, with 9 bases between. CDR3 bases: TGTGCCAGCAGTTACACGGAGGTGGGGGAGCTGTTTTTT. It yields the protein CASSYTEVGELFF.

This sequence joins TRBV2 and TRBJ1-6, with 8 nucleotides matching TRBD1. Germline V gene sequence: CDR1 SNHLY, CDR2 FYNNEI. The CDR3 totals 15 residues. V lost 6 bases and J lost 0; bases outside the gene matches: 1. CDR3 nucleotide sequence: TGTGCCAGCAGGGGGACAGGCTCCTATAATTCACCCCTCCACTTT. Protein sequence: CASRGTGSYNSPLHF.

The chain is built from TRBV18 and TRBJ1-1; tentatively, D is TRBD1 (5 bases). V shed 7 bases and J shed 1 base, with 16 bases lying between them. This CDR3 is 15 amino acids long. Germline CDR1 is KGHSH and CDR2 is LQKENI. The CDR3: CASLPDPGGNTEAFF. Here the CDR3 DNA reads TGTGCCAGCTTACCGGACCCGGGGGGGAACACTGAAGCTTTCTTT.

This chain connects TRBV7-2 to TRBJ1-4; 7 bases match TRBD1. After removal of 4 bases from V and 5 bases from J, the junction contained 4 bases not matched to a gene. Germline-derived CDR1 and CDR2 are SGHTA and FQGNSA. The CDR3 has 14 residues. The CDR3 is CASSSGQQNEKLFF. The CDR3 region has the DNA TGTGCCAGCAGCTCGGGACAGCAAAATGAAAAACTGTTTTTT. Using reference TRBV7-2 and TRBJ1-4 for the parts outside the CDR3, the full variable domain is GAGVSQSPSNKVTEKGKDVELRCDPISGHTALYWYRQSLGQGLEFLIYFQGNSAPDKSGLPSDRFSAERTGGSVSTLTIQRTQQEDSAVYLCASSSGQQNEKLFFGSGTQLSVL.

The chain carries TRBV9 and TRBJ2-2; 9 bases fit TRBD1. This CDR3 is 16 amino acids long. CDR1 SGDLS and CDR2 YYNGEE come from the germline V gene. Trimming removed 4 bases from V and 0 bases from J; junction bases left unmatched: 4. The CDR3 here is CASSLGTGTNTGELFF. The CDR3 DNA is TGTGCCAGCAGCCTAGGGACAGGGACGAACACCGGGGAGCTGTTTTTT.

This chain links TRBV5-1 with TRBJ2-3; 13 positions agree with TRBD2. J was trimmed by 3 bases and V by 1 base; bases with no gene match: 5. This CDR3 region has 17 residues. Per germline, CDR1 SGHRS and CDR2 YFSETQ. CDR3 in amino acids: CASSLRTSGGVTDTQYF. In nucleotides, the CDR3 is TGCGCCAGCAGCTTGCGTACTAGCGGGGGGGTAACAGATACGCAGTATTTT. Filled out from reference TRBV5-1 and TRBJ2-3, the complete variable domain reads KAGVTQTPRYLIKTRGQQVTLSCSPISGHRSVSWYQQTPGQGLQFLFEYFSETQRNKGNFPGRFSGRQFSNSRSEMNVSTLELGDSALYLCASSLRTSGGVTDTQYFGPGTRLTVL.

The chain recombines TRBV19 with TRBJ1-4, with 9 bases aligning to TRBD1. CDR1 is LNHDA, CDR2 SQIVND, per germline (reference sequence). This CDR3 comprises 11 residues. V was clipped by 8 bases and J by 14 bases; unmatched bases: 6. The CDR3 DNA follows: TGTGCCAGTGGTTACGGACAGGGGCTGTTTTTT. It specifies CASGYGQGLFF.

This clone was counted once. The rearrangement joins TRBV10-3 to TRBJ1-1; D not certain. The V gene's germline CDR1 is ENHRY and CDR2 SYGVKD. The ends were cut back, 0 bases at V and 8 bases at J, with 7 bases in the middle. This CDR3 is built from 12 residues. CDR3 in amino acids: CAISESEREAFF. CDR3 coding DNA: TGTGCCATCAGTGAGTCGGAGAGAGAAGCTTTCTTT.

This chain connects TRBV6-5 to TRBJ1-4; D may be TRBD1 (6 bases). Trimming took 4 bases from V and 5 from J, leaving 17 bases between them. Germline assignment: CDR1 MNHEY and CDR2 SVGAGI. The CDR3 runs to 16 residues. The CDR3 DNA reads TGTGCCAGCAGTTCCCAGGTAGACAGGCGAAATGAAAAACTGTTTTTT. Residues: CASSSQVDRRNEKLFF.

The J gene is TRBJ1-6, the V gene TRBV7-9; maybe TRBD1 (6 bases). This CDR3 comprises 16 residues. Trimming pared 1 base from V and 7 bases from J, leaving 14 bases between. CDR1 SEHNR and CDR2 FQNEAQ come from the germline V gene (reference sequence). The CDR3, as DNA: TGTGCCAGCAGCTTAGTGTTGACAGGTGAAAATTCACCCCTCCACTTT. Translated, it gives CASSLVLTGENSPLHF.

V is TRBV5-8 and J is TRBJ1-4; D is possibly TRBD1 (6 bases). V was trimmed by 4 bases and J by 0 bases, leaving 10 bases between them. The CDR3 is made up of 15 amino acids. Germline loops: CDR1 SGHTS, CDR2 YDEGEE. CDR3 bases: TGTGCCAGCAGCGGACGGACAGCAACTAATGAAAAACTGTTTTTT. As protein: CASSGRTATNEKLFF.

This sequence joins TRBV24-1 and TRBJ2-7; the D gene is possibly TRBD1 (5 bases). The V gene lost 2 bases and the J gene lost 0 bases, with 10 bases spanning the gap. CDR1 and CDR2 (germline): KGHDR, SFDVKD. CDR3 length: 15 residues. The CDR3 DNA is TGTGCCACCAGTGATTCCGGACACCGCTCCTACGAGCAGTACTTC. This encodes CATSDSGHRSYEQYF.

The sample holds a few counts of this clone. V is TRBV7-2 and J is TRBJ1-3; no clear D gene. This CDR3 spans 14 amino acids. Germline CDR1 and CDR2: SGHTA and FQGNSA. Deletions cut 5 bases from V and 0 bases from J, with 8 bases between. The CDR3 bases are TGTGCCAGCAGCCCGACAAACTCTGGAAACACCATATATTTT. Translation gives CASSPTNSGNTIYF.

The V and J genes are TRBV11-2 and TRBJ1-6; D is ambiguous. Germline assignment: CDR1 SGHAT and CDR2 FQNNGV. V dropped 5 bases and J dropped 8 bases, with 13 bases sitting between them. The CDR3 loop spans 14 amino acids. The CDR3 loop reads CASSTRGGDSPLHF. CDR3 nucleotides: TGTGCCAGCAGCACCCGGGGTGGGGATTCACCCCTCCACTTT.

The J gene is TRBJ1-5, the V gene TRBV6-2 or TRBV6-3; 11 bases agree with TRBD1. The germline gives CDR1 MNHEY, CDR2 SVGEGT. V trimming: 5 bases; J trimming: 9 bases; junction bases outside the gene matches: 6. The CDR3 covers 14 residues. The CDR3 region is CASSRTGGRGPQHF. The CDR3 DNA reads TGTGCCAGCAGTCGGACAGGGGGCCGGGGGCCCCAGCATTTT.

The J gene is TRBJ2-7, the V gene TRBV5-1, with 9 nucleotides matching TRBD1. J lost 5 bases, V lost 2 bases, and 5 bases had no gene match. Germline CDR1 and CDR2: SGHRS and YFSETQ. This CDR3 is 14 amino acids long. CDR3 in amino acids: CASSLGTGSNEQYF. CDR3 DNA sequence: TGCGCCAGCAGCTTAGGGACAGGGAGTAACGAGCAGTACTTC.

The rearrangement joins TRBV27 to TRBJ1-4, with TRBD1 matching over 8 bases. J lost 8 bases, V lost 5 bases, and 19 bases had no gene match. The CDR3 totals 18 residues. Germline lookup yields CDR1 MNHEY and CDR2 SMNVEV (reference sequence). The CDR3 sequence: CASSALTGAPSGKEKLFF. The CDR3, as DNA: TGTGCCAGCAGTGCCCTGACAGGGGCACCATCGGGGAAAGAAAAACTGTTTTTT.

The rearrangement joins TRBV10-3 to TRBJ2-1, with TRBD1 matching over 7 bases. J lost 9 bases, V lost 6 bases, and 23 bases had no gene match. From germline, CDR1 is ENHRY and CDR2 SYGVKD. This CDR3 is built from 18 residues. CDR3 residues: CAIRLQGKGASVDGEQFF. Written as DNA, the CDR3 is TGTGCCATCAGGCTCCAGGGGAAGGGGGCTTCGGTAGATGGTGAGCAGTTCTTC.

V and J are TRBV19 and TRBJ1-1, with 7 positions matching TRBD1. V trimming: 4 bases; J trimming: 5 bases; junction bases outside the gene matches: 4. This CDR3 is built from 13 residues. The germline V gene has CDR1 LNHDA and CDR2 SQIVND (reference sequence). CDR3 sequence reads: CASSTTGRTEAFF. The CDR3 DNA is TGTGCCAGTAGTACGACAGGGAGAACTGAAGCTTTCTTT.

This clone has a single count. The chain joins TRBV19 to TRBJ1-5, with TRBD1 identical over 9 bases. Trimming took 4 bases from V and 0 from J; bases not matched to a gene: 13. Germline assignment: CDR1 LNHDA and CDR2 SQIVND (reference sequence). The CDR3 is made up of 19 amino acids. CDR3 in amino acids: CASSKSTGGDQYSNQPQHF. Written as DNA, the CDR3 is TGTGCCAGTAGTAAATCGACAGGGGGGGACCAGTATAGCAATCAGCCCCAGCATTTT.